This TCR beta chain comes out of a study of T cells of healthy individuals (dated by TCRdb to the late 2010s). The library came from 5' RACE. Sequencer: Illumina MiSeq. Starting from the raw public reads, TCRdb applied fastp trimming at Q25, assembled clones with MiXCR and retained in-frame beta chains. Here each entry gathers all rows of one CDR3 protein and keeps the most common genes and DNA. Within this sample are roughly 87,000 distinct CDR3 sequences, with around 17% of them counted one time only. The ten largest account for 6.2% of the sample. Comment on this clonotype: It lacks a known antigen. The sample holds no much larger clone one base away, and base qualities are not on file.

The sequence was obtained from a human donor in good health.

The CDR3 reads as follows: CASSFQGGSSYEQYF. The bases read TGTGCCAGCAGTTTTCAGGGCGGGAGCTCCTACGAGCAGTACTTC. The rearrangement combines TRBV28 with TRBJ2-7; a stretch of 7 junction bases matches TRBD2. Trimming takes 3 bases off V and 0 bases off J; junction bases not matched to a gene: 5. For CDR1 and CDR2, the germline V gene lists MDHEN and SYDVKM. The CDR3 holds 15 amino acids from the cysteine to the phenylalanine. The entry retains the CDR3 DNA only, 45 bases that are in frame from base 1.